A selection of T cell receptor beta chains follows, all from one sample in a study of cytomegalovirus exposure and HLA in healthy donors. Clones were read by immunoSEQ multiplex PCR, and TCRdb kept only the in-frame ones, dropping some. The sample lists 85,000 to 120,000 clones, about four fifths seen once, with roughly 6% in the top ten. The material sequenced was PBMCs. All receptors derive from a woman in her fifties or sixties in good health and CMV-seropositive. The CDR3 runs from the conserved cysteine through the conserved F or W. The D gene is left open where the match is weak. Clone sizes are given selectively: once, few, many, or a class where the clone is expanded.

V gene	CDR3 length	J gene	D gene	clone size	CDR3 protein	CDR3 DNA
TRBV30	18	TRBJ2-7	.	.	CAWSVNRWAVQPHYEQYF	TGTGCCTGGAGTGTAAACCGGTGGGCAGTCCAGCCCCACTACGAGCAGTACTTC
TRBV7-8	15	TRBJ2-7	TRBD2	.	CASSLVATSEYEQYF	TGTGCCAGCAGCTTAGTTGCGACTAGCGAATACGAGCAGTACTTC
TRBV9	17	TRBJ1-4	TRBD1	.	CASTINSPGTDNEKLFF	TGTGCCAGCACCATTAATTCCCCCGGGACAGATAATGAAAAACTGTTTTTT
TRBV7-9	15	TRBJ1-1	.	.	CASSAWGRGDTEAFF	TGTGCCAGCAGCGCCTGGGGGAGGGGAGACACTGAAGCTTTCTTT
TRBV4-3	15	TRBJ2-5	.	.	CASSQVGAGQETQYF	TGCGCCAGCAGCCAAGTTGGTGCAGGGCAAGAGACCCAGTACTTC
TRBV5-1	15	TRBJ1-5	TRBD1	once	CASSEQGNSNQPQHF	TGCGCCAGCAGCGAACAGGGGAATAGCAATCAGCCCCAGCATTTT
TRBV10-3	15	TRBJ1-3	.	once	CAIAKEGGSGNTIYF	TGTGCCATCGCTAAAGAGGGGGGGTCTGGAAACACCATATATTTT
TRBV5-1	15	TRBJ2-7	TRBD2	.	CASSTTSGDLYEQYF	TGCGCCAGCAGCACGACTAGCGGGGACCTTTACGAGCAGTACTTC
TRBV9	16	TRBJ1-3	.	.	CASSVSGFISGNTIYF	TGTGCCAGCAGCGTATCGGGGTTTATCTCTGGAAACACCATATATTTT
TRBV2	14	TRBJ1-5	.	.	CASSGTGQRQPQHF	TGTGCCAGCAGTGGCACAGGGCAACGACAGCCCCAGCATTTT
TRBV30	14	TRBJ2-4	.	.	CAWTLGVAKNIQYF	TGTGCCTGGACCCTCGGAGTAGCCAAAAACATTCAGTACTTC
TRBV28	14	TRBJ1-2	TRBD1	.	CATSWGQGSYGYTF	TGTGCCACGTCTTGGGGACAGGGTAGTTATGGCTACACCTTC
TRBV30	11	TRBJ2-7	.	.	CAWKGLSEQYF	TGTGCCTGGAAGGGGCTTTCCGAGCAGTACTTC
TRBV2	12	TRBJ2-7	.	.	CASSGWQAEQYF	TGTGCCAGCAGTGGATGGCAGGCCGAGCAGTACTTC
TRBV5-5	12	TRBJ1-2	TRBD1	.	CASSSGGYGYTF	TGTGCCAGCAGTTCAGGGGGCTATGGCTACACCTTC
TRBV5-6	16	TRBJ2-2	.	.	CASSLIRDLYTGELFF	TGTGCCAGCAGCTTGATACGGGACTTATACACCGGGGAGCTGTTTTTT
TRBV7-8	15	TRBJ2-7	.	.	CASSRRETQDYEQYF	TGTGCCAGCAGCCGACGAGAGACCCAAGACTACGAGCAGTACTTC
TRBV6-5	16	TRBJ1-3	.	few	CASSYSEAPSGNTIYF	TGTGCCAGCAGTTACTCAGAAGCCCCCTCTGGAAACACCATATATTTT
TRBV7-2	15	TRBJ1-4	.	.	CASSPTGTPDEKLFF	TGTGCCAGCAGCCCCACCGGGACTCCGGACGAAAAACTGTTTTTT
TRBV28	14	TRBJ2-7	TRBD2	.	CASTRTSGAYEQYF	TGTGCCAGCACAAGGACTAGCGGGGCCTACGAGCAGTACTTC
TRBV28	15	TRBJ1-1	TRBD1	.	CASSFHPGQGTEAFF	TGTGCCAGCAGTTTTCATCCGGGACAGGGCACTGAAGCTTTCTTT
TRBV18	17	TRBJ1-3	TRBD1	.	CASSYLGQGASGNTIYF	TGTGCCAGCTCCTACCTAGGACAGGGGGCATCTGGAAACACCATATATTTT
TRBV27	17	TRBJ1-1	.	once	CASSLLKFQGAHTEAFF	TGTGCCAGCAGTTTATTGAAGTTTCAAGGGGCGCACACTGAAGCTTTCTTT
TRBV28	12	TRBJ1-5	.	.	CASSSLPQPQHF	TGTGCCAGCAGTTCCCTTCCGCAGCCCCAGCATTTT
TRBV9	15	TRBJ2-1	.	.	CASSVALSSYNEQFF	TGTGCCAGCAGCGTAGCCCTGAGCTCCTACAATGAGCAGTTCTTC
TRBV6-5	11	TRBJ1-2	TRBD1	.	CASRQGSGYTF	TGTGCCAGCAGACAGGGGTCTGGCTACACCTTC
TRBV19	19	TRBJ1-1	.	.	CASSIWGVGGSRVDTEAFF	TGTGCCAGTAGTATATGGGGTGTGGGGGGGTCACGGGTGGACACTGAAGCTTTCTTT
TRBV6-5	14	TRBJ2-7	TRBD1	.	CASSETGGAGEQYF	TGTGCCAGCAGTGAGACAGGGGGCGCGGGAGAGCAGTACTTC
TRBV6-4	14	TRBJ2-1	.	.	CAILRTDSYNEQFF	TGTGCCATCCTACGGACAGACTCCTACAATGAGCAGTTCTTC
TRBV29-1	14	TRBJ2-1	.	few	CSGGVGGSYNEQFF	TGCAGCGGGGGGGTTGGGGGCTCCTACAATGAGCAGTTCTTC
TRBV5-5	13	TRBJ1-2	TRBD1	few	CASSLQGGDGYTF	TGTGCCAGCAGCTTACAGGGGGGAGATGGCTACACCTTC
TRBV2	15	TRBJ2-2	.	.	CASSREGAGTGELFF	TGTGCCAGCAGCAGAGAGGGCGCGGGGACCGGGGAGCTGTTTTTT
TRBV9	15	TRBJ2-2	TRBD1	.	CASSVRQGNTGELFF	TGTGCCAGCAGCGTTCGACAGGGGAACACCGGGGAGCTGTTTTTT
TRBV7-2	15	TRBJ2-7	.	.	CASSFTGTNSYEQYF	TGTGCCAGCAGCTTTACCGGGACAAACTCCTACGAGCAGTACTTC
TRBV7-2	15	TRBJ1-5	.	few	CASSLVGGNNQPQHF	TGTGCCAGCAGCTTAGTGGGGGGAAACAATCAGCCCCAGCATTTT
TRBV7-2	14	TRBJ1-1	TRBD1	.	CASSPGTANTEAFF	TGTGCCAGCAGCCCCGGGACAGCGAACACTGAAGCTTTCTTT
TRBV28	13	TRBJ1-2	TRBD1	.	CASRTGGRYGYTF	TGTGCCAGCAGGACAGGGGGGCGCTATGGCTACACCTTC
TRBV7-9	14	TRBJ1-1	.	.	CASSLPEGNTEAFF	TGTGCCAGCAGCTTACCGGAGGGGAACACTGAAGCTTTCTTT
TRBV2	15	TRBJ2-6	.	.	CASSEQGTGANVLTF	TGTGCCAGCAGTGAACAGGGAACTGGGGCCAACGTCCTGACTTTC
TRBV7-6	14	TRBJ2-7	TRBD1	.	CASSLGGTGLEQYF	TGTGCCAGCAGCTTAGGGGGGACAGGGCTCGAGCAGTACTTC
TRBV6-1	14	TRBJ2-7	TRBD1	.	CASNLDRGRYEQYF	TGTGCCAGCAACCTCGACAGGGGGCGTTACGAGCAGTACTTC
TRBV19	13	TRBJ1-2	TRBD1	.	CASRTDRVYGYTF	TGTGCCAGTAGGACCGACAGGGTCTATGGCTACACCTTC
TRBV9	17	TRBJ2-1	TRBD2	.	CASSPWTSGSSYNEQFF	TGTGCTAGCAGCCCCTGGACTAGCGGGTCGTCCTACAATGAGCAGTTCTTC
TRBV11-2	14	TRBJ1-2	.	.	CASSLDFGNYGYTF	TGTGCCAGCAGCTTAGATTTTGGCAACTATGGCTACACCTTC
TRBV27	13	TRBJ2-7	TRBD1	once	CASRRDSYYEQYF	TGTGCCAGCAGACGGGACAGTTACTACGAGCAGTACTTC
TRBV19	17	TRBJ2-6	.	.	CASSIQFRGSGANVLTF	TGTGCCAGTAGTATACAATTCAGGGGCTCAGGGGCCAACGTCCTGACTTTC
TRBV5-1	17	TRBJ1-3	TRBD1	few	CASSLGTGGYSGNTIYF	TGCGCCAGCAGCTTAGGGACAGGGGGATACTCTGGAAACACCATATATTTT
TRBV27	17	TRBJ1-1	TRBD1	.	CASSHWTGSGLNTEAFF	TGTGCCAGCAGTCACTGGACAGGGTCGGGATTGAACACTGAAGCTTTCTTT
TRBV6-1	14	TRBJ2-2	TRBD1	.	CASSYTGGPGELFF	TGTGCCAGCAGTTATACAGGGGGTCCCGGGGAGCTGTTTTTT
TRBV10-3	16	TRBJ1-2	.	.	CAISESTVPSNYGYTF	TGTGCCATCAGTGAGTCGACTGTACCGTCTAACTATGGCTACACCTTC
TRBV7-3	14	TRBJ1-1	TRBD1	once	CASSRGTVNTEAFF	TGTGCCAGCAGCCGAGGGACAGTGAACACTGAAGCTTTCTTT
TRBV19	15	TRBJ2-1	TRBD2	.	CASRRSGGANNEQFF	TGTGCCAGTAGGAGAAGCGGGGGGGCCAATAATGAGCAGTTCTTC
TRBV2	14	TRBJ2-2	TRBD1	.	CASSGQGATGELFF	TGTGCCAGTTCGGGACAGGGGGCAACCGGGGAGCTGTTTTTT